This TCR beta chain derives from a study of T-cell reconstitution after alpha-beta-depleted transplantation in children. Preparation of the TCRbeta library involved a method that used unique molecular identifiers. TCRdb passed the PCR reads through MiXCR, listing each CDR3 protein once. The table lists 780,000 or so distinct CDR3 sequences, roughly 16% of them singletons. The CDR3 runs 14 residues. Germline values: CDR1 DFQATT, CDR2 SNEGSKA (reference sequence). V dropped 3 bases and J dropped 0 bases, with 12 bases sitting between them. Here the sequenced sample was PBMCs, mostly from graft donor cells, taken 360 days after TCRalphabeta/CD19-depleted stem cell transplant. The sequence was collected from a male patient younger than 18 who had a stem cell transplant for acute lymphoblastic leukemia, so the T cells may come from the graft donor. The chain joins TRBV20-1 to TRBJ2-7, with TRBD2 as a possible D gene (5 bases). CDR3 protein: CSASRSGSSYEQYF. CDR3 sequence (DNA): TGCAGTGCTAGTAGGAGTGGGAGCTCCTACGAGCAGTACTTC.